Following are 20 T cell receptor beta chains from one sample sequenced in a study of monozygotic twins with inflammatory bowel disease. TCRdb derives one entry per CDR3 protein from the 5' RACE reads, leaving out DNA. The sample holds around 400,000 distinct CDR3 sequences. The specimen sequenced was blood. The receptors stem from a human donor with ulcerative colitis or Crohn's disease, or a healthy co-twin of an affected twin (not recorded which).

This chain joins TRBV20-1 and TRBJ1-6; TCRdb proposes TRBD1, but this gene call is untestable without DNA. The CDR3 length is 13 residues. Germline loops: CDR1 DFQATT, CDR2 SNEGSKA (reference sequence). This CDR3 is CGGRTGDNSPLHF.

J is TRBJ1-6 and V is TRBV7-9; the TCRdb call, TRBD1, lacks DNA for checking. In germline, CDR1 is SEHNR, CDR2 FQNEAQ (reference sequence). The CDR3 has 13 residues. The CDR3 sequence: CASSLDGGSPLHF.

The chain uses TRBV20-1 and TRBJ1-2; as DNA is missing, the TRBD1 call by TCRdb cannot be tested. Per the germline V gene, CDR1 is DFQATT and CDR2 is SNEGSKA (reference sequence). The CDR3 is made up of 13 amino acids. CDR3 loop: CSARDWDNYGYTF.

V and J are TRBV7-2 and TRBJ1-5. The CDR3 runs to 15 residues. Germline CDR1 SGHTA, CDR2 FQGNSA. CDR3: CASSPLAGTNQPQHF.

The rearrangement joins TRBV5-5 to TRBJ2-2; TCRdb selects TRBD1, and the lack of DNA leaves this call unchecked. Germline lookup yields CDR1 SGHKS and CDR2 YYEKEE (reference sequence). CDR3 length equals 17 residues. The CDR3 here is CASSWIQIVGVTGELFF.

This rearrangement joins TRBV12-3 or TRBV12-4 to TRBJ2-5; TCRdb proposes TRBD2, but this gene call is untestable without DNA. The CDR3 consists of 15 residues. CDR3: CASSLTGGREETQYF.

The chain combines TRBV27 with TRBJ2-1; TCRdb's assignment of TRBD2 cannot be checked, as there is no DNA. Germline V gives CDR1 MNHEY, CDR2 SMNVEV (reference sequence). This CDR3 is 19 amino acids long. CDR3: CASRPPRVRGSSADDEQFF.

The chain combines TRBV5-1 with TRBJ2-1; TCRdb designates TRBD2, a call that cannot be tested without DNA. The CDR3 sequence is 17 residues long. Germline V gene data show CDR1 as SGHRS and CDR2 as YFSETQ. The CDR3 region is CASSLLAGGFSYNEQFF. The full variable domain, completed using reference TRBV5-1 and TRBJ2-1, is KAGVTQTPRYLIKTRGQQVTLSCSPISGHRSVSWYQQTPGQGLQFLFEYFSETQRNKGNFPGRFSGRQFSNSRSEMNVSTLELGDSALYLCASSLLAGGFSYNEQFFGPGTRLTVL.

The V call is TRBV30, the J call TRBJ2-3; TCRdb's D gene call, TRBD2, goes unchecked for lack of DNA. CDR3 length: 15 amino acids. The germline gives CDR1 GTSNPN, CDR2 SVGIG (reference sequence). Here the CDR3 reads CAWSVGSGITDTQYF.

V usage is TRBV5-5 and J usage is TRBJ1-1. Germline lookup yields CDR1 SGHKS and CDR2 YYEKEE (reference sequence). The CDR3 sequence is 17 residues long. CDR3 sequence: CASSLEAGSRLDTEAFF.

V is TRBV20-1 and J is TRBJ2-7; TCRdb's assignment of TRBD1 cannot be checked, as there is no DNA. The CDR3 runs 13 residues. The germline CDR1 and CDR2 sequences are DFQATT and SNEGSKA (reference sequence). CDR3 sequence: CSAGPGGRLEQYF.

This chain uses TRBV11-2 with TRBJ2-5. The germline V gene encodes CDR1 SGHAT and CDR2 FQNNGV. The CDR3 totals 15 residues. CDR3 loop: CASSLSASYQETQYF.

The V call is TRBV20-1, the J call TRBJ2-1. The CDR3 is 17 residues long. CDR1 and CDR2 (germline): DFQATT, SNEGSKA (reference sequence). CDR3 amino acids: CSARDPRRRSSYNEQFF.

The genes are TRBV12-3 or TRBV12-4 and TRBJ2-1; no DNA is available, so the TRBD2 call from TCRdb remains unchecked. The CDR3 is made up of 16 amino acids. This CDR3 is CASSPSGLSSYNEQFF.

This chain joins TRBV4-2 and TRBJ2-1; TCRdb's D gene call, TRBD1, goes unchecked for lack of DNA. The CDR3 consists of 14 residues. Germline lookup yields CDR1 LGHNA and CDR2 YNFKEQ. The CDR3 sequence is CASSQAGDYNEQFF.

V and J are TRBV6-2 or TRBV6-3 and TRBJ1-1. The CDR3 is 14 residues long. Per the germline V gene, CDR1 is MNHEY and CDR2 is SVGEGT. CDR3 residues: CASSPLPLNTEAFF.

The chain carries TRBV6-6 and TRBJ1-1; TCRdb selects TRBD1, and the lack of DNA leaves this call unchecked. This CDR3 is 12 amino acids long. The germline CDR1 and CDR2 sequences are MNHNY and SVGAGI (reference sequence). CDR3 loop: CASTRTLTEAFF.

The rearrangement links TRBV7-3 to TRBJ1-1; the TCRdb call, TRBD1, lacks DNA for checking. Per the germline V gene, CDR1 is SGHTA and CDR2 is FQGTGA. This CDR3 spans 14 amino acids. CDR3 protein: CASRPVKDSAEAFF. Full variable domain (rest looked up from reference TRBV7-3 and TRBJ1-1): GAGVSQTPSNKVTEKGKYVELRCDPISGHTALYWYRQSLGQGPEFLIYFQGTGAADDSGLPNDRFFAVRPEGSVSTLKIQRTERGDSAVYLCASRPVKDSAEAFFGQGTRLTVV.

The genes are TRBV5-1 and TRBJ1-1. Germline CDR1 and CDR2: SGHRS and YFSETQ. This CDR3 is built from 15 residues. CDR3 region: CASSLTDGVRTEAFF.

V and J are TRBV29-1 and TRBJ2-1; no DNA is available, so the TRBD2 call from TCRdb remains unchecked. Germline lookup yields CDR1 SQVTM and CDR2 ANQGSEA. The CDR3 spans 15 residues. The CDR3 protein is CSVSSSASSYNEQFF.